This T cell receptor beta chain originates from a study of blood T cell repertoires in COVID-19. On the study more broadly: Sites across the United States, Italy and Spain contributed samples from acute and convalescent COVID-19. In each case, the material was cDNA or gDNA derived from T cells, B-cell-depleted T cells, or PBMCs.

The table came from immunoSEQ multiplex PCR; TCRdb's copy has only in-frame clones and leaves some out. This sample carries about 440,000 clones, 90% of them seen once, and the ten largest clones take approximately 0.55%. Cohort allocation depended upon clinical history that participants reported. Recovered Cohort 3 donors showed two negative PCRs, clearance, or symptom resolution. The CDR3 totals 14 residues. The ends were cut back, 2 bases at V and 7 bases at J, with 14 bases in the middle. Germline CDR1 is MNHNS and CDR2 is SASEGT. This TCR was recovered from a man between 18 and 35 years old who had recovered from COVID-19. Sequencing was done on a sample of PBMCs or T cells enriched from blood (not recorded which). This chain links TRBV6-1 with TRBJ1-2, with D possibly matching TRBD1 (5 bases). The CDR3 DNA reads TGTGCCAGCAGTGAAAGGGGCAGTGAGACTGGCTACACCTTC. Translation: CASSERGSETGYTF.